One sample yielded the 31 T cell receptor beta chains listed below, sequenced in a study of blood T cell repertoires in COVID-19. Some clones are missing from TCRdb's copy, which holds only in-frame ones; the method was immunoSEQ multiplex PCR. The sample has under 400,000 clones, around 89% seen once. Input material: peripheral blood. The receptors were gathered from a woman aged 30 to 39 with COVID-19, enrolled during active disease.

V and J are TRBV5-1 and TRBJ2-5; 10 bases are shared with TRBD2. Germline V lookup: CDR1 SGHRS, CDR2 YFSETQ. The CDR3 loop spans 15 amino acids. V shed 0 bases and J 3 bases; nucleotides not matched to a gene: 2. The CDR3: CASSLGLAGEETQYF. Written as DNA, the CDR3 is TGCGCCAGCAGCTTGGGACTAGCGGGCGAAGAGACCCAGTACTTC.

V is TRBV4-2 and J is TRBJ1-1; possibly TRBD1 for D (6 bases). Germline V gives CDR1 LGHNA, CDR2 YNFKEQ. The length of the CDR3 is 18 residues. V lost 0 bases and J lost 4, with 21 bases in between. DNA for the CDR3: TGTGCCAGCAGCCAAGATTGGGGGTCGCGGGGGGCGTTCACTGAAGCTTTCTTT. It encodes CASSQDWGSRGAFTEAFF.

This chain links TRBV5-4 with TRBJ1-2, with D perhaps matching TRBD1 (6 bases). The CDR3 covers 15 residues. Per the germline V gene, CDR1 is SGHNT and CDR2 is YYREEE (reference sequence). The V end was cut by 1 base, the J end by 6 bases, with 16 bases between. The CDR3 DNA follows: TGTGCCAGCAGCTTGCCGGCAGGGGCGGATGATGGCTACACCTTC. Protein product: CASSLPAGADDGYTF.

In its sample, this clone was seen once. The V gene is TRBV5-3, the J gene TRBJ2-2; TRBD1 is a possible D gene (6 bases). TRBV5-3 is classed as an ORF, of uncertain function. The V end lost 0 bases, the J end lost 2 bases, and 17 bases lay between the germline ends. The CDR3 length is 18 residues. CDR3 in amino acids: CARSLVRGEGANTGELFF. Written as DNA, the CDR3 is TGTGCCAGAAGCTTGGTCAGGGGCGAGGGCGCAAACACCGGGGAGCTGTTTTTT.

The genes are TRBV7-8 and TRBJ2-7, with 7 bases identical to TRBD1. V lost 4 bases to trimming and J lost 5 bases; unmatched junction nucleotides: 8. CDR3 length: 14 amino acids. Germline CDR1 reads SGHVS; CDR2 reads FQNEAQ. The CDR3 region is CASSSPTGFHEQYV. The DNA of the CDR3 is TGTGCCAGCAGCTCCCCGACAGGGTTTCACGAGCAGTACGTC.

The V gene is TRBV7-8, the J gene TRBJ1-5; D may be TRBD1 (6 bases). Trimming removed 6 bases from V and 2 bases from J, with 11 bases in between. This CDR3 has 14 amino acids. Germline CDR1 is SGHVS and CDR2 is FQNEAQ. The CDR3 loop is CASSSGQRNQPQHF. DNA of the CDR3: TGTGCCAGCAGTTCCGGACAGCGCAATCAGCCCCAGCATTTT.

The J gene is TRBJ2-6, the V gene TRBV4-2; D gene uncertain. V lost 5 bases and J 2 bases, leaving 4 bases between the germline ends. The germline V gene encodes CDR1 LGHNA and CDR2 YNFKEQ. This CDR3 contains 13 residues. CDR3 nucleotides: TGTGCCAGCAGCACTACTGGGGCCAACGTCCTGACTTTC. This translates into CASSTTGANVLTF.

This clone was observed a single time. The J gene is TRBJ1-2, the V gene TRBV6-5; D gene uncertain. The CDR3 covers 14 residues. In germline, CDR1 is MNHEY, CDR2 SVGAGI. V was clipped by 6 bases and J by 0 bases, with 11 bases between them. The CDR3 is CASRKETSNYGYTF. Written as DNA, the CDR3 is TGTGCCAGCAGAAAAGAGACATCTAACTATGGCTACACCTTC.

The chain uses TRBV6-1 and TRBJ1-4, with D perhaps matching TRBD1 (6 bases). Germline V gene data show CDR1 as MNHNS and CDR2 as SASEGT. This CDR3 spans 18 amino acids. Between the trimmed V and J ends, which lost 1 base and 4 bases, there was a span of 19 bases. The CDR3 loop reads CASSEVGQGSEYNEKLFF. The DNA of the CDR3 is TGTGCCAGCAGTGAAGTAGGGCAGGGGAGTGAGTATAATGAAAAACTGTTTTTT.

The rearrangement uses TRBV27 and TRBJ1-2, with D perhaps TRBD1 (6 bases). V lost 3 bases to trimming and J lost 8 bases, with 16 bases between them. Germline loops: CDR1 MNHEY, CDR2 SMNVEV (reference sequence). The CDR3 covers 14 residues. The CDR3 reads CASSFKGHSRGYTF. The CDR3 DNA sequence: TGTGCCAGCAGTTTTAAGGGACACTCCCGGGGCTACACCTTC.

This chain connects TRBV6-5 to TRBJ2-3; D is perhaps TRBD1 (5 bases). Trimming took 3 bases from V and 2 from J, leaving 15 bases between them. This CDR3 spans 16 amino acids. Germline assignment: CDR1 MNHEY and CDR2 SVGAGI. The CDR3 is CASSYRGLSTTDTQYF. The DNA of the CDR3 is TGTGCCAGCAGTTATAGGGGCCTTTCAACCACAGATACGCAGTATTTT.

V is TRBV30 and J is TRBJ1-2, with TRBD1 as a possible D gene (5 bases). The CDR3 runs to 13 residues. V was trimmed by 3 bases and J by 3 bases, leaving 11 bases between them. Germline values: CDR1 GTSNPN, CDR2 SVGIG (reference sequence). CDR3 DNA: TGTGCCTGGAGGGGGGGGAACCACTATGGCTACACCTTC. It specifies CAWRGGNHYGYTF.

This chain links TRBV27 with TRBJ1-4; D is undetermined. This CDR3 has 18 amino acids. CDR1 and CDR2 from the germline V gene are MNHEY and SMNVEV (reference sequence). Trimming pared 3 bases from V and 0 bases from J, leaving 17 bases between. CDR3 residues: CASSFTDPNRATNEKLFF. The CDR3 nucleotides read TGTGCCAGCAGTTTCACCGATCCAAACAGAGCAACTAATGAAAAACTGTTTTTT.

The CDR3 protein is CASSLGGPGGFGNTEAFF. The DNA of the CDR3 is TGTGCCAGCAGCTTGGGGGGCCCGGGGGGATTCGGGAACACTGAAGCTTTCTTT. The V call is TRBV5-4, the J call TRBJ1-1; D might be TRBD1 (5 bases). With 0 bases removed from V and 1 base from J, the gap between germline ends came to 19 bases. The CDR3 contains 18 residues. The V gene's germline CDR1 is SGHNT and CDR2 YYREEE (reference sequence).

The gene calls are TRBV11-1 and TRBJ2-5; TRBD2 might be the D (5 bases). The ends were cut back, 7 bases at V and 4 bases at J, with 13 bases in the middle. In germline, CDR1 is SGHAT, CDR2 FQDESV (reference sequence). The length of the CDR3 is 13 residues. For the CDR3, the DNA is TGTGCCAGCAAGGGATGGAGCGGAGAGACCCAGTACTTC. Translated, it gives CASKGWSGETQYF.

V usage is TRBV5-6 and J usage is TRBJ2-7; the match to TRBD1 covers 11 bases. CDR3 length: 14 amino acids. Trimming removed 3 bases from V and 5 bases from J; junction bases left unmatched: 4. CDR1 and CDR2 (germline): SGHDT, YYEEEE. CDR3: CASSSTGQGDEQYV. CDR3 bases: TGTGCCAGCAGCTCGACGGGACAGGGGGACGAGCAGTACGTC.

The CDR3 nucleotides read TGTGCCACCAGTGATTCCCTTGGACAGGGAACAGATACGCAGTATTTT. This codes for CATSDSLGQGTDTQYF. This chain links TRBV24-1 with TRBJ2-3; 8 bases are shared with TRBD1. Germline values: CDR1 KGHDR, CDR2 SFDVKD. This CDR3 has 16 amino acids. Trimming at V came to 2 bases and at J to 3 bases, leaving 6 bases not matched to a gene.

CDR3 nucleotides: TGTGCCAGCAGCCAAGATCCAGCGGGGGTTTTTTCCTACGAGCAGTACTTC. As protein: CASSQDPAGVFSYEQYF. The rearrangement uses TRBV4-2 and TRBJ2-7, with TRBD2 matching 8 bases. Germline V CDR1 and CDR2: LGHNA, YNFKEQ. With V trimmed by 0 bases and J by 1 base, 8 bases remained unmatched. The CDR3 contains 17 residues.

The chain has TRBV6-6 and TRBJ1-2; D is undetermined. With 2 bases removed from V and 7 bases from J, the gap between germline ends came to 14 bases. Germline values: CDR1 MNHNY, CDR2 SVGAGI (reference sequence). This CDR3 has 14 amino acids. The DNA of the CDR3 is TGTGCCAGCAGTTACCCCCCCCAGGTCGGTGGCTACACCTTC. Its protein is CASSYPPQVGGYTF.

This sequence joins TRBV27 and TRBJ2-7; 9 bases align to TRBD1. V lost 0 bases, J lost 0 bases, and 3 bases stayed unmatched. The V gene's germline CDR1 is MNHEY and CDR2 SMNVEV (reference sequence). The CDR3 runs 16 residues. CDR3: CASSLSVTGGSYEQYF. The CDR3 region has the DNA TGTGCCAGCAGTTTATCTGTGACAGGGGGCTCCTACGAGCAGTACTTC.

The rearrangement uses TRBV6-5 and TRBJ1-4; no clear D. Germline CDR1 is MNHEY and CDR2 is SVGAGI. V was trimmed by 5 bases and J by 0 bases, leaving 10 bases between them. The CDR3 has 15 amino acids. The CDR3 protein is CASSPEGATNEKLFF. CDR3 nucleotides: TGTGCCAGCAGTCCCGAGGGTGCAACTAATGAAAAACTGTTTTTT.

This sequence joins TRBV13 and TRBJ2-7; 12 nucleotides align to TRBD2. The trim removed 8 bases at V and 2 bases at J, leaving 10 bases unmatched. Germline V gives CDR1 PRHDT, CDR2 FYEKMQ (reference sequence). The CDR3 runs 16 residues. Written as DNA, the CDR3 is TGTGCCAGCTCCCTAGCGGGGGGGCGGGTTACCTACGAGCAGTACTTC. This encodes CASSLAGGRVTYEQYF.

This clone has only a few counts. This chain links TRBV27 with TRBJ2-2; D is uncertain. The germline V gene encodes CDR1 MNHEY and CDR2 SMNVEV (reference sequence). V was trimmed by 6 bases and J by 6 bases, leaving 11 bases between them. The CDR3 has 13 residues. The CDR3 region has the DNA TGTGCCAGCAGCCGACTGGCGTCCGGGGAGCTGTTTTTT. It is translated as CASSRLASGELFF.

The V call is TRBV9, the J call TRBJ1-5; D uncertain. The germline CDR1 and CDR2 sequences are SGDLS and YYNGEE. The V end lost 4 bases, the J end lost 5 bases, and 16 bases lay between the germline ends. CDR3 length: 15 amino acids. The CDR3 DNA reads as TGTGCCAGCAGCCCCGAAGGCGGCAGTTATCAGCCCCAGCATTTT. This translates into CASSPEGGSYQPQHF.

CDR3 protein: CASSQGGQGYSEAFF. The CDR3 region has the DNA TGTGCCAGCAGCCAAGGGGGACAGGGGTATAGTGAAGCTTTCTTT. J is TRBJ1-1 and V is TRBV4-2; 10 bases map to TRBD1. This CDR3 region has 15 residues. V lost 1 base to trimming and J lost 7 bases; unmatched junction nucleotides: 6. Germline lookup yields CDR1 LGHNA and CDR2 YNFKEQ.

V gene TRBV30 combines with J gene TRBJ1-2; D might be TRBD1 (5 bases). With 1 base removed from V and 6 bases from J, the gap between germline ends came to 18 bases. The CDR3 contains 15 residues. From germline, CDR1 is GTSNPN and CDR2 SVGIG (reference sequence). The CDR3 here is CAWSGDGHGGNGYTF. CDR3 DNA sequence: TGTGCCTGGAGTGGAGACGGGCACGGGGGGAATGGCTACACCTTC.

V and J are TRBV6-5 and TRBJ2-7; D might be TRBD1 (6 bases). V shed 8 bases and J shed 4 bases, with 18 bases lying between them. This CDR3 has 14 amino acids. CDR1 is MNHEY and CDR2 is SVGAGI in the germline V gene. The CDR3 is CASGTGRMLYEQYF. The CDR3 region has the DNA TGTGCCAGCGGAACAGGGCGTATGTTATACGAGCAGTACTTC.

V gene TRBV18 combines with J gene TRBJ2-5; D might be TRBD1 (6 bases). CDR1 KGHSH and CDR2 LQKENI come from the germline V gene. The CDR3 runs to 15 residues. Deletions cut 3 bases from V and 5 bases from J, with 16 bases between. CDR3 loop: CASSPDSAVQETQYF. CDR3 in DNA: TGTGCCAGCTCACCGGACAGTGCAGTTCAGGAGACCCAGTACTTC.

This rearrangement joins TRBV7-2 to TRBJ1-2; TRBD1 might be the D (5 bases). Germline values: CDR1 SGHTA, CDR2 FQGNSA. The CDR3 covers 12 residues. Trimming stripped 5 bases from V and 4 bases from J, with 8 bases between. Written as DNA, the CDR3 is TGTGCCAGCAGCATAAGGGGCTATGGCTACACCTTC. Protein product: CASSIRGYGYTF.

This clone was detected only a few times. The chain's CDR3 is CASSLTGAGNTIYF. CDR3 nucleotides: TGCGCCAGCAGCTTGACAGGGGCTGGAAACACCATATATTTT. This chain connects TRBV5-1 to TRBJ1-3, with 7 bases aligning to TRBD1. The ends lost 1 base at V and 2 bases at J; junction bases unmatched: 0. In germline, CDR1 is SGHRS, CDR2 YFSETQ. The CDR3 runs to 14 residues.

The V and J genes are TRBV29-1 and TRBJ1-1; D possibly corresponds to TRBD1 (5 bases). The ends were cut back, 7 bases at V and 9 bases at J, with 12 bases in the middle. Germline V gene data show CDR1 as SQVTM and CDR2 as ANQGSEA. This CDR3 comprises 10 residues. Here the CDR3 reads CSAAGTQAFF. CDR3 sequence (DNA): TGCAGCGCAGCCGGGACTCAAGCTTTCTTT.